This T cell receptor (beta chain) was sequenced during a study of human T cells and chemical hapten exposure (TCRdb year 2021). For context, the study as a whole: For sensitization, 2% DPC in acetone was applied to a 2 cm by 2 cm area of upper inner arm skin. Patients additionally received weekly therapeutic DPC doses to the scalp throughout the approximately 22-week study period. Patch testing on the upper back used Finn chambers containing 0.01% DPC, with scoring done after 6 days according to International Contact Dermatitis Research Group standards. Alopecia areata with under or over 50% scalp involvement, alopecia totalis and alopecia universalis were represented in the patient cohort, which was mostly female. Libraries were combined into a pool for sequencing, and differences in TCR yield between samples came mainly from small differences in library volumes within the pool. The study tracked peripheral blood TCR repertoire changes in vivo during primary and secondary sensitization to the hapten diphenylcyclopropenone (DPC) in alopecia patients. Blood was sampled from patients pre-sensitization (week 0) and at 2, 6 and about 24 weeks after DPC sensitization. For TCR sequencing, blood came from 25 to 35 alopecia patients at anywhere from one to four time points (pre-sensitization, 2, 6 and 24 weeks).

Many counts were recorded for this clonotype. Its recognized antigen is unknown. No base qualities exist here, and no much larger clone lies one base off it. Taken with the paper, the label for time point translates to: patch test 2, 6 weeks after DPC sensitization. The intended sense of this specimen's treatment or condition label: therapeutic diphenylcyclopropenone sensitization with weekly scalp DPC. At each patch-test visit, blood was drawn before the patch test was applied. To be eligible, patients had to be aged 18 to 70, diagnosed with alopecia and judged suitable for DPC therapy, while pregnant patients were excluded. Total RNA was extracted from unfractionated whole blood collected in Tempus Blood RNA tubes. On the study overall, not on this receptor specifically: Repeated subsampling changed both the strength of the expansion versus patch-test correlation and the threshold at which that correlation became significant. All patients had alopecia, a presumed autoimmune disease, so their immune response might differ from that of healthy individuals. Compared with pre-sensitization or healthy control sets, expanded TCRs formed significantly more large CDR3 similarity clusters, which is consistent with antigen-driven responses. The number of PT1 expanded TCRs positively correlated with patch test score, significant at thresholds 8, 16 and 32 but not 4. No change with DPC sensitization was found in the number of TCRs above 1 in 1000 frequency, and no evidence of global repertoire structure alterations was found.

V drops 7 bases and J drops 2 bases, leaving 9 bases in between. From its cysteine to its phenylalanine, the CDR3 spans 13 amino acids. CDR3 DNA is the only sequence kept; it has 39 bases, read in frame from the first base. Per the germline V gene, MNHNS is the CDR1 and SASEGT is the CDR2. Preparation of the library involved RACE. Reads for this sample came from a NextSeq 500. During library preparation, unique molecular identifiers were attached to individual cDNA molecules so that TCRs could be counted quantitatively and reproducibly. From each blood RNA sample, both TCR alpha and TCR beta chains were sequenced. From the authors' description of their analysis: Samples had a median of approximately 96,000 TCRs, with a range from about 23,224 to 750,000. The Decombinator software suite was used to annotate V, J and CDR3 in the TCR reads. For the PS versus PT1 abundance plots, all samples were subsampled to the same number of TCRs (28,000). Expanded TCRs were defined as absent before sensitization and observed at least eight times at the 2-week time point. TCRdb reprocessed the public reads (quality trimming at Q25 with fastp, clone calling with MiXCR) and kept in-frame beta chains. Identical CDR3 protein sequences are pooled into one entry, listed with their most common genes and DNA. These V and J calls are TCRdb output, not the study's own analysis. Here the sample has 80,000 to 95,000 distinct CDR3 sequences; 9.5% to 12% occur a single time. The biggest ten clones account for roughly 2.3% of the sample.

The sequencing here drew on whole blood, taken in connection with sensitization to the hapten diphenylcyclopropenone (DPC). The sequence came from a man between 35 and 55 years old with alopecia areata. Some clones in this sample may be carry-over from other donors' samples. The rearrangement combines TRBV6-1 with TRBJ1-5; no confident D gene assignment can be made. The DNA sequence follows: TGTGCCAGCAATACTCCGGGCAATCAGCCCCAGCATTTT. The encoded protein is CASNTPGNQPQHF.